This T cell receptor (beta chain) was found in a study of T cells in Graves' hyperthyroidism and ophthalmopathy. This clonotype was observed a handful of times. A much larger clone is a single base away; this may be a read error. As the CDR3 is not closed by the conserved phenylalanine or tryptophan, this likely results from a read error. Regions amplified from RNA transcripts were the TCR beta CDR3 regions. The HTBI primer set drove a first-round RT-PCR of the TCR CDR3. TCRdb ran MiXCR on the multiplex PCR reads and lists one entry per CDR3 protein. There are approximately 700,000 distinct CDR3 sequences in the sample; about a sixth occur only once, and under 10% lies in the top ten. Trimming took off 5 bases at V and 0 bases at J, with 8 bases between the two ends. The germline gives CDR1 MNHNS, CDR2 SASEGT. CDR3 length equals 13 residues.

The chain is built from TRBV6-1 and TRBJ2-7; TRBD1 might be the D (5 bases). The sequencing sample was made of blood. This clonotype was obtained from a man aged 18 to 30 with Graves' hyperthyroidism. CDR3 sequence: CASSNRRSYEQYL. In DNA form, the CDR3 reads TGTGCCAGCAGTAACAGGCGCTCCTACGAGCAGTACCTC.